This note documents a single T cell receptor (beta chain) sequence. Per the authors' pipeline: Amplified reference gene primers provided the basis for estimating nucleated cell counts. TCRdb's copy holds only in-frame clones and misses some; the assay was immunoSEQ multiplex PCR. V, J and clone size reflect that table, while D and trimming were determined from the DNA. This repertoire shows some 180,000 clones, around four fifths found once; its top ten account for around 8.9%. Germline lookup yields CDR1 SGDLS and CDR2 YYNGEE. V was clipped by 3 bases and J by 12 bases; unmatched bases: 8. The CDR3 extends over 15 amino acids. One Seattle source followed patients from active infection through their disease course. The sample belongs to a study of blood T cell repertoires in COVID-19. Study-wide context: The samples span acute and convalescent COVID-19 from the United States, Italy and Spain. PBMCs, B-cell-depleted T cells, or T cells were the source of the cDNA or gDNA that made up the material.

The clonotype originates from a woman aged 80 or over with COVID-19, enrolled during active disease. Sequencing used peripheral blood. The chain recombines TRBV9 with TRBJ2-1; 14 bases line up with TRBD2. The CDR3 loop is CASSAGGLAGVGQFF. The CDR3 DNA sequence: TGTGCCAGCAGCGCCGGGGGACTAGCGGGAGTGGGGCAGTTCTTC.